Below, 6 T cell receptor beta chains from the same sample are listed, as sequenced in a study of T cells after yellow fever vaccination. TCRdb re-called the 5' RACE reads through MiXCR, storing one row per CDR3 protein. This repertoire shows some 560,000 distinct CDR3 sequences, about 17% found once; its top ten account for around 16%. The starting material was PBMCs, obtained 5 days after the first yellow fever vaccination. The receptors here all came from a man aged 18 to 29 who received the YFV17D yellow fever vaccine.

This clonotype came up a few times. The V and J genes are TRBV7-9 and TRBJ1-1; no clear D gene. Between the trimmed V and J ends, which lost 2 bases and 6 bases, there was a span of 13 bases. Germline V gene sequence: CDR1 SEHNR, CDR2 FQNEAQ (reference sequence). The CDR3 consists of 14 residues. The chain's CDR3 is CASSLIGKSPEAFF. Written as DNA, the CDR3 is TGTGCCAGCAGCTTAATCGGGAAAAGCCCTGAAGCTTTCTTT.

J is TRBJ2-1 and V is TRBV12-3 or TRBV12-4; 10 bases agree with TRBD2. The CDR3 has 15 amino acids. After removal of 2 bases from V and 8 bases from J, the junction contained 6 bases not matched to a gene. This chain's CDR3 is CASSLLAGAGDEQFF. As DNA, the CDR3 is TGTGCCAGCAGTTTACTAGCGGGGGCCGGGGATGAGCAGTTCTTC.

This chain connects TRBV5-5 to TRBJ2-3, with D tentatively TRBD1 or TRBD2 (5 bases each). Trimming shortened V by 3 bases and J by 1 base, and 12 bases separated the two germline ends. Germline CDR1 is SGHKS and CDR2 is YYEKEE (reference sequence). The CDR3 runs to 15 residues. The CDR3 sequence is CASSSQLGGTDTQYF. CDR3 bases: TGTGCCAGCAGCTCCCAGCTGGGGGGCACAGATACGCAGTATTTT.

This clonotype was counted only a few times. As DNA, the CDR3 is TGTGCCAGCAGTTTAAGTTCCGATACGCAGTATTTT. It codes for CASSLSSDTQYF. The chain carries TRBV27 and TRBJ2-3; D is unclear. V dropped 2 bases and J dropped 6 bases, with 6 bases sitting between them. CDR3 length equals 12 residues. Germline CDR1 reads MNHEY; CDR2 reads SMNVEV (reference sequence).

This clonotype was counted between two and nine times. The chain carries TRBV6-5 and TRBJ2-5; TRBD1 or TRBD2 may be the D gene (6 bases each). The length of the CDR3 is 15 residues. Trimming shortened V by 3 bases and J by 0 bases, and 11 bases separated the two germline ends. Per germline, CDR1 MNHEY and CDR2 SVGAGI. The CDR3 here is CASSYNRDYQETQYF. The CDR3 nucleotides are TGTGCCAGCAGTTATAACAGGGACTACCAAGAGACCCAGTACTTC.

V is TRBV3-1 and J is TRBJ1-4; 7 positions agree with TRBD1. Germline values: CDR1 LGHDT, CDR2 YNNKEL (reference sequence). The junction had 13 bases not matched to a gene; V was cut back by 11 bases and J by 7 bases. This CDR3 region has 14 residues. Written as DNA, the CDR3 is TGTGCCTTCAGTTCCAGGGGGGTGAGTGAAAAACTGTTTTTT. This encodes CAFSSRGVSEKLFF. Looking up the rest from reference TRBV3-1 and TRBJ1-4 gives the full variable domain: DTAVSQTPKYLVTQMGNDKSIKCEQNLGHDTMYWYKQDSKKFLKIMFSYNNKELIINETVPNRFSPKSPDKAHLNLHINSLELGDSAVYFCAFSSRGVSEKLFFGSGTQLSVL.